The T cell receptor (beta chain) under discussion was sequenced for a study of blood T cell repertoires in COVID-19. Profiling relied on immunoSEQ multiplex PCR, and the TCRdb table lists in-frame clones only, not all of them. The sample gives some 64,000 clones, roughly 90% of which show up once; about 3.4% is in the top ten. The CDR3 runs 19 residues. Germline lookup yields CDR1 MDHEN and CDR2 SYDVKM. J was trimmed by 0 bases and V by 3 bases; bases with no gene match: 13. The sample taken for sequencing was peripheral blood. The chain carries TRBV28 and TRBJ1-3, with 8 nucleotides matching TRBD1. The receptor comes from a man between 50 and 59 years old with active COVID-19. The CDR3 here is CASSFPRDRGRLSGNTIYF. CDR3 DNA sequence: TGTGCCAGCAGTTTCCCACGCGACAGGGGTCGCCTCTCTGGAAACACCATATATTTT.